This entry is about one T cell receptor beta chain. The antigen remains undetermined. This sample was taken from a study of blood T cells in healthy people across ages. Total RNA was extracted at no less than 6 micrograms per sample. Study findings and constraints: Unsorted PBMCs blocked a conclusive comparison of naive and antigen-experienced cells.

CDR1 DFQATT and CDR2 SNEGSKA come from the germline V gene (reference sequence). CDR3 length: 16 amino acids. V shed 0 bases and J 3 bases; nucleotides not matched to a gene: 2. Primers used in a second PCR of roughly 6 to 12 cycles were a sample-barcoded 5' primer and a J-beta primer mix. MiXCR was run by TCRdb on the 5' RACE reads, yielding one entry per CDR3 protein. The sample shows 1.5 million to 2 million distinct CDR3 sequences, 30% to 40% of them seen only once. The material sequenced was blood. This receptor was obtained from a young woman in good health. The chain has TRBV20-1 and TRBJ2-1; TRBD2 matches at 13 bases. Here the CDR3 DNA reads TGCAGTGCTAGAGATGGGACTAGCGGGATCTACAATGAGCAGTTCTTC. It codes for CSARDGTSGIYNEQFF.